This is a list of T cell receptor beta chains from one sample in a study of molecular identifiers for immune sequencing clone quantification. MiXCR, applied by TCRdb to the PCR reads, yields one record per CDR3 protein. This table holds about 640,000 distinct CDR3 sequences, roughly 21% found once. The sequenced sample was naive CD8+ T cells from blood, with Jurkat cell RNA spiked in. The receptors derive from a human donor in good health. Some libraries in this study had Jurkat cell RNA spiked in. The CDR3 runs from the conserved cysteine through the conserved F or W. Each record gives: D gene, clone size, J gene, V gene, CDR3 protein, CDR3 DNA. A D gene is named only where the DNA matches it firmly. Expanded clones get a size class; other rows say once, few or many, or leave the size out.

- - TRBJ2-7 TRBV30 CAWSVGHGLYEQYF TGTGCCTGGAGTGTAGGGCATGGGCTGTACGAGCAGTACTTC
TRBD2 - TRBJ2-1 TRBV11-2 CASSQMGVAGVNEQFF TGTGCCAGCAGCCAAATGGGGGTAGCGGGGGTGAATGAGCAGTTCTTC
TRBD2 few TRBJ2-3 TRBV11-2 CASSLSPLGGYYPTDTQYF TGTGCCAGCAGCTTGTCCCCCCTGGGAGGGTATTACCCCACAGATACGCAGTATTTT
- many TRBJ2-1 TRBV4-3 CASSQNRVQFF TGCGCCAGCAGCCAGAACAGGGTGCAGTTCTTC
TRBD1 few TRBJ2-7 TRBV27 CASSLTQQGSGYEQYF TGTGCCAGCAGTCTAACGCAACAGGGGTCAGGCTACGAGCAGTACTTC
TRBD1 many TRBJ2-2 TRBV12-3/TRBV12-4 CASSFLVGDSYTGELFF TGTGCCAGCAGTTTTTTGGTTGGGGACAGTTACACCGGGGAGCTGTTTTTT
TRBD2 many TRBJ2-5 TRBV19 CASSIVPGLAGEALETQYF TGTGCCAGTAGTATAGTTCCCGGGCTAGCGGGAGAAGCCCTCGAGACCCAGTACTTC
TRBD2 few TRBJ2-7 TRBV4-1 CASGLAGGPSYEQYF TGCGCCAGCGGGTTAGCGGGGGGTCCCTCCTACGAGCAGTACTTC
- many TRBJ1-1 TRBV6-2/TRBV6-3 CASSWDIEAFF TGTGCCAGCAGTTGGGACATCGAAGCTTTCTTT
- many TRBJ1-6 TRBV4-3 CASSQDLASSYNSPLHF TGCGCCAGCAGCCAAGATCTCGCCAGCTCCTATAATTCACCCCTCCACTTT
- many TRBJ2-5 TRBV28 CASSLSLQWGQETQYF TGTGCCAGCAGTTTATCCCTCCAGTGGGGTCAAGAGACCCAGTACTTC
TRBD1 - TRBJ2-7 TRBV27 CVSSTRQGYYEQYF TGTGTCAGCAGCACCCGACAGGGTTACTACGAGCAGTACTTC
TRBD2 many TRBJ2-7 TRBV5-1 CASSPGRDYTYEQYF TGCGCCAGCAGTCCCGGCCGGGACTACACCTACGAGCAGTACTTC
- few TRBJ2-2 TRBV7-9 CASSLLGARDTGELFF TGTGCCAGCAGCTTACTAGGGGCACGGGACACCGGGGAGCTGTTTTTT
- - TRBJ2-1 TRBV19 CASSMGVFNEQFF TGTGCCAGTAGTATGGGGGTCTTCAATGAGCAGTTCTTC
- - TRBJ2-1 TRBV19 CASSIFGSSSYNEQFF TGTGCCAGTAGTATTTTCGGGTCGAGCTCCTACAATGAGCAGTTCTTC
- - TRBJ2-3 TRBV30 CAWDSTDTQYF TGTGCCTGGGATAGCACAGATACGCAGTATTTT
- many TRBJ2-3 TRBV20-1 CSAIFPEGYTDTQYF TGCAGTGCTATCTTTCCCGAGGGGTACACAGATACGCAGTATTTT
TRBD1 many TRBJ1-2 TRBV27 CASSPDRGSGYTF TGTGCCAGCAGTCCAGACAGGGGGTCTGGCTACACCTTC
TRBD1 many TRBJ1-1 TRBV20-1 CSARRFGTGVEMTEAFF TGCAGTGCTAGGCGTTTTGGGACAGGGGTGGAAATGACTGAAGCTTTCTTT
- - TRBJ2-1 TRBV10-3 CAISDLGPGNEQFF TGTGCCATCAGTGATTTGGGTCCTGGGAATGAGCAGTTCTTC
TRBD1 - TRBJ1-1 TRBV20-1 CSASGAPGTDSSGNTEAFF TGCAGTGCTAGTGGGGCTCCCGGGACAGACTCCTCGGGGAACACTGAAGCTTTCTTT
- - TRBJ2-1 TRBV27 CASSSPISKYSCNEQFF TGTGCCAGCAGTTCTCCGATCTCTAAATACTCCTGCAATGAGCAGTTCTTC
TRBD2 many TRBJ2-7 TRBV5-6 CASSLALAGRLYEQYF TGTGCCAGCAGCTTGGCCCTAGCGGGGCGGTTATACGAGCAGTACTTC
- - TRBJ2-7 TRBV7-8 CASSFRDAVYEQYF TGTGCCAGCAGCTTCCGGGACGCGGTTTACGAGCAGTACTTC
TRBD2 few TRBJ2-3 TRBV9 CASSAPSSGSSNTQYF TGTGCCAGCAGCGCTCCGTCTAGCGGGAGTTCGAATACGCAGTATTTT
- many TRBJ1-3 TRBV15 CATSFRGQERNTIYF TGTGCCACCAGCTTCCGAGGGCAGGAACGAAACACCATATATTTT
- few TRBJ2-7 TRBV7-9 CASSPSRAPAGYEQYF TGTGCCAGCAGCCCCAGCAGGGCGCCCGCGGGTTACGAGCAGTACTTC
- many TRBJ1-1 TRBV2 CASRGPGNTEAFF TGTGCCAGCCGAGGTCCGGGGAACACTGAAGCTTTCTTT
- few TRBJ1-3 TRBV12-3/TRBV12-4 CASSLAIGNTIYF TGTGCCAGCAGTTTAGCGATTGGAAACACCATATATTTT
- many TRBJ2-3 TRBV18 CASSPSDWGDTQYF TGTGCCAGCTCACCATCGGATTGGGGAGATACGCAGTATTTT
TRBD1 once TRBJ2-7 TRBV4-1 CASSQVDRASYEQYF TGCGCCAGCAGCCAAGTGGACAGGGCCTCCTACGAGCAGTACTTC
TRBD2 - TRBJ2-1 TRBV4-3 CASSQDRLAGGQREQFF TGCGCCAGCAGCCAAGATAGGTTAGCGGGGGGGCAGCGTGAGCAGTTCTTC
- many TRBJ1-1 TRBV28 CASRETGGPWDTEAFF TGTGCCAGCAGAGAGACCGGGGGCCCATGGGACACTGAAGCTTTCTTT
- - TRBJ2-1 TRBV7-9 CASSLWLSDEQFF TGTGCCAGCAGCTTATGGTTAAGCGATGAGCAGTTCTTC
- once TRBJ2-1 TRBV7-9 CASNSAVWEKLFF TGTGCCAGCAACTCGGCTGTGTGGGAGAAGTTGTTCTTC
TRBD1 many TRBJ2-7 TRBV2 CASSSGQGAWEQYF TGTGCCAGCAGCTCGGGACAGGGGGCGTGGGAGCAGTACTTC
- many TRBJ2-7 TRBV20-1 CSAGPALASSLNEQYF TGCAGCGCTGGACCAGCCCTAGCTAGCTCCCTGAACGAGCAGTACTTC
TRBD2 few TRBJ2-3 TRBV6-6 CASSYFGGDVGTDTQYF TGTGCCAGCAGTTACTTCGGGGGGGACGTCGGGACAGATACGCAGTATTTT
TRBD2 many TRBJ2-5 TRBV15 CATSEGGLQETQYF TGTGCCACCAGCGAGGGAGGGTTACAAGAGACCCAGTACTTC
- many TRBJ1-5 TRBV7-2 CASSLFPEGNQPQHF TGTGCCAGCAGCTTATTTCCAGAGGGCAATCAGCCCCAGCATTTT
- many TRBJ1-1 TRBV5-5 CASSLNRAEAFF TGTGCCAGCAGCTTGAACCGGGCTGAAGCTTTCTTT
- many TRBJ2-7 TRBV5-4 CASSLGLNEQYF TGTGCCAGCAGCTTGGGCCTGAACGAGCAGTACTTC
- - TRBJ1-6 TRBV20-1 CSARNYDISYNSPLHF TGCAGTGCTAGAAACTACGACATCTCCTATAATTCACCCCTCCACTTT
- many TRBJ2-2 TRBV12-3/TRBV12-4 CASSLIEGSTGELFF TGTGCCAGCAGTTTAATAGAGGGAAGCACCGGGGAGCTGTTTTTT
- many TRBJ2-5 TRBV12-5 CASGDGGRLYQETQYF TGTGCTAGTGGTGATGGGGGCCGCCTGTACCAAGAGACCCAGTACTTC
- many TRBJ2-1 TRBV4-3 CASSQERGLGNEQFF TGCGCCAGCAGCCAAGAAAGGGGTTTGGGCAATGAGCAGTTCTTC
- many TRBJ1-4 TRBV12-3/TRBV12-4 CASSSPREDEKLFF TGTGCCAGCAGTTCCCCCAGGGAGGATGAAAAACTGTTTTTT
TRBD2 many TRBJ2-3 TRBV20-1 CSARTILLAVGDTQYF TGCAGTGCTAGGACGATATTACTAGCGGTTGGAGATACGCAGTATTTT
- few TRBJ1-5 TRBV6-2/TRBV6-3 CASRREDSLNQPQHF TGTGCCAGCAGGAGGGAGGACAGTTTAAATCAGCCCCAGCATTTT
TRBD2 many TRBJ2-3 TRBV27 CASSPIAGVSTDTQYF TGTGCCAGCAGTCCAATAGCGGGAGTAAGCACAGATACGCAGTATTTT
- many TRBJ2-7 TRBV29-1 CSVADYEQYF TGCAGCGTTGCGGACTACGAGCAGTACTTC
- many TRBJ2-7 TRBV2 CASSEGHPFSYEQYF TGTGCCAGCAGTGAAGGGCACCCGTTCTCCTACGAGCAGTACTTC
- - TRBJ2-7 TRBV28 CASSSVLNNYEQYF TGTGCCAGCAGTTCAGTTCTCAATAACTACGAGCAGTACTTC
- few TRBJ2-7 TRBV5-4 CASSLTGVNGEQYF TGTGCCAGCAGCTTGACAGGAGTCAATGGCGAGCAGTACTTC